A single sample is the source of the 2 T cell receptor beta chains below, sequenced in a study of CXCR3-negative and CXCR3-positive naive CD8 T cells. General study points: CXCR3-positive naive cells carried more hydrophobic TRB CDR3s than CXCR3-negative ones.

Libraries of TRB cDNA were made by 5' RACE and carried UMIs. TCRdb processed the 5' RACE reads again and assigns one entry to each CDR3 protein, with no DNA. The sample totals some 120,000 distinct CDR3 sequences; its top ten clones hold around 0.35%. No cognate antigen is known for these TCRs. Sample: naive CXCR3+ CD8+ T cells from blood. Subset reported: CD45RO-CCR7+CD27+CD95- naive CD8+ T cells expressing CXCR3 (TNR3+). These TCRs come from a human donor in good health. Some clones in this sample may be carry-over from other donors' samples.

The CDR3 protein is CASSAGTASQETQYF. V gene TRBV7-9 combines with J gene TRBJ2-5; lacking DNA, the TRBD2 call made by TCRdb goes unchecked. Germline CDR1 is SEHNR and CDR2 is FQNEAQ (reference sequence). The CDR3 sequence is 15 residues long.

The chain joins TRBV29-1 to TRBJ2-2; no DNA is available, so the TRBD2 call from TCRdb remains unchecked. Per germline, CDR1 SQVTM and CDR2 ANQGSEA. The CDR3 is made up of 14 amino acids. This chain's CDR3 is CSVLNGTSAGELFF.